Listed here are 10 T cell receptor beta chains from one sample, sequenced in a study of post-analysis software for immune sequencing data. Regarding the study as a whole: Five TRBV segments (TRBV5-6, TRBV5-1 and TRBV20-1 among them) occurred more frequently in patients than in controls.

Researchers reported that TCR beta cDNA libraries carried unique molecular identifiers. TCRdb independently ran MiXCR on the PCR reads; one entry per CDR3 protein. The sample lists some 690,000 distinct CDR3 sequences, approximately 60% occurring once. Their recognized antigens are unknown. Sequences were obtained from blood. The origin of the receptors is a girl aged 2 to 10 with multiple sclerosis.

The chain recombines TRBV7-6 with TRBJ2-5; 8 positions match TRBD2. The CDR3 runs 16 residues. Germline V CDR1 and CDR2: SGHVS, FNYEAQ. V lost 0 bases and J lost 3; bases outside the gene matches: 6. CDR3 in amino acids: CASSLALSGDKETQYF. CDR3 nucleotides: TGTGCCAGCAGCTTAGCCCTTAGCGGGGACAAAGAGACCCAGTACTTC.

The chain carries TRBV5-6 and TRBJ1-1; possible D gene TRBD1, 5 bases. The CDR3 is 18 amino acids. Trimming removed 1 base at V and 2 bases at J, with 21 bases between. Germline V CDR1 and CDR2: SGHDT, YYEEEE. Written as DNA, the CDR3 is TGTGCCAGCAGCTTGATTCCCCAGGGAATGGGATACAACACTGAAGCTTTCTTT. It is translated as CASSLIPQGMGYNTEAFF.

The J gene is TRBJ2-2, the V gene TRBV10-3; 7 bases are shared with TRBD1. There are 15 residues in the CDR3. V lost 8 bases and J lost 4; bases outside the gene matches: 10. Per the germline V gene, CDR1 is ENHRY and CDR2 is SYGVKD. CDR3 DNA: TGTGCCATCGGAACCGGGACAGAACTCACCGGGGAGCTGTTTTTT. It encodes CAIGTGTELTGELFF.

The rearrangement uses TRBV20-1 and TRBJ1-1; D unresolved. The CDR3 is 11 amino acids. The germline V gene encodes CDR1 DFQATT and CDR2 SNEGSKA (reference sequence). Deletions cut 3 bases from V and 5 bases from J, with 7 bases between. CDR3 region: CSASTGTEAFF. The CDR3 region has the DNA TGCAGTGCTAGTACGGGGACTGAAGCTTTCTTT.

The chain uses TRBV6-5 and TRBJ2-4; the D gene is possibly TRBD2 (5 bases). Germline-derived CDR1 and CDR2 are MNHEY and SVGAGI. The germline V and J ends were trimmed by 0 bases and 0 bases, with 18 bases remaining between them. This CDR3 region has 19 residues. CDR3 in amino acids: CASSYSRDPGGTAKNIQYF. For the CDR3, the DNA is TGTGCCAGCAGTTACTCCCGAGACCCTGGAGGAACAGCCAAAAACATTCAGTACTTC.

The rearrangement joins TRBV20-1 to TRBJ1-1; D ambiguous. Per germline, CDR1 DFQATT and CDR2 SNEGSKA (reference sequence). Trimming took 0 bases from V and 1 from J, leaving 6 bases between them. The CDR3 consists of 13 residues. CDR3 nucleotides: TGCAGTGCTAGAGATCCGGAGAACACTGAAGCTTTCTTT. It is translated as CSARDPENTEAFF.

The chain recombines TRBV7-9 with TRBJ2-5; TRBD2 agrees at 7 bases. The V segment lost 4 bases and the J segment 4 bases; nucleotides outside the gene matches: 15. The CDR3 loop spans 17 amino acids. Germline V gene data show CDR1 as SEHNR and CDR2 as FQNEAQ (reference sequence). The DNA for the CDR3 is TGTGCCAGCAGCTCCCGAGCCAGCGGGGTCGTTGGAGAGACCCAGTACTTC. Protein: CASSSRASGVVGETQYF.

J is TRBJ1-5 and V is TRBV10-3, with 9 bases that match TRBD1. The CDR3 is made up of 15 amino acids. The germline V gene has CDR1 ENHRY and CDR2 SYGVKD. Germline trimming cut 2 bases from V and 6 bases from J; bases unmatched to any gene: 5. The DNA of the CDR3 is TGTGCCATCAGTGAGGGACAGGGGCTAGGTCAGCCCCAGCATTTT. Translated, it gives CAISEGQGLGQPQHF.

The V and J genes are TRBV6-5 and TRBJ2-5; 14 bases line up with TRBD2. V gave up 0 bases and J gave up 7 bases; unmatched junction bases: 10. This CDR3 is built from 18 residues. Germline-derived CDR1 and CDR2 are MNHEY and SVGAGI. The chain's CDR3 is CASSYSGRGLAGVGTQYF. In nucleotides, the CDR3 is TGTGCCAGCAGTTACTCGGGCCGGGGACTAGCGGGAGTCGGGACCCAGTACTTC.

The chain employs TRBV11-3 and TRBJ2-4; D gene unclear. From germline, CDR1 is SGHNT and CDR2 YENEEA. V gave up 0 bases and J gave up 7 bases, with 7 bases separating them. This CDR3 region has 13 residues. CDR3 DNA sequence: TGTGCCAGCAGCTTAGAAAGGACCAACATTCAGTACTTC. Translation gives CASSLERTNIQYF.